The 16 T cell receptor beta chains below all came from one sample that was sequenced in a study of shared clonotypes between healthy human individuals. Only in-frame clones appear in the TCRdb table, and some are missing; sequencing was by immunoSEQ multiplex PCR. The data contain some 980,000 clones, 76% of them singletons. Sequenced material: memory CD4+ T cells sorted from blood. Subset noted: CD45RA-negative fraction. The source of these receptors is a young man in good health.

About this clone itself: This may be a read error: a much more frequent sequence differs by one nucleotide. This specimen includes other DNA sequences encoding the same CDR3. DNA of the CDR3: TGTGCCAGCAGCGGACAGGGGAATTCACCCCTCCACTTT. It yields the protein CASSGQGNSPLHF. V usage is TRBV9 and J usage is TRBJ1-6; 8 bases fit TRBD1. CDR3 length: 13 residues. V was pared by 3 bases and J by 7 bases, with 0 bases of the junction left unmatched. Germline CDR1 reads SGDLS; CDR2 reads YYNGEE.

In regard to this clone: This is likely an artifact of a read error, given a far larger clone one base away. The CDR3 sequence is CASSLKDSFSGNTIYF. For the CDR3, the DNA is TGTGCCAGCAGTTTAAAGGACAGCTTCTCTGGAAACACCATATATTTT. The chain combines TRBV28 with TRBJ1-3; tentatively, D is TRBD1 (6 bases). Between the trimmed V and J ends, which lost 2 bases and 0 bases, there was a span of 11 bases. The CDR3 runs 16 residues. CDR1 MDHEN and CDR2 SYDVKM come from the germline V gene.

The CDR3 loop reads CAISDETGYTGELFF. DNA for the CDR3: TGTGCCATCAGTGACGAGACGGGCTACACCGGGGAGCTGTTTTTT. J is TRBJ2-2 and V is TRBV10-3, with D hard to call. V lost 3 bases to trimming and J lost 3 bases, with 11 bases between them. From germline, CDR1 is ENHRY and CDR2 SYGVKD. The CDR3 extends over 15 amino acids.

The V and J genes are TRBV5-4 and TRBJ1-2, with 8 nucleotides matching TRBD1. The CDR3 consists of 16 residues. Per germline, CDR1 SGHNT and CDR2 YYREEE (reference sequence). The J segment lost 5 bases and the V segment lost 0 bases, leaving 9 bases of the junction unmatched. This CDR3 reads CASSLDGRGQEYGYTF. CDR3 in DNA: TGTGCCAGCAGCTTGGATGGCAGGGGGCAGGAATATGGCTACACCTTC.

This chain links TRBV6-6 with TRBJ2-2; TRBD2 matches at 8 bases. Germline loops: CDR1 MNHNY, CDR2 SVGAGI (reference sequence). CDR3 length: 15 residues. V shed 5 bases and J 10 bases; nucleotides not matched to a gene: 12. The CDR3: CASSTTAGEREELFF. CDR3 coding DNA: TGTGCCAGCAGTACGACAGCGGGAGAGAGGGAGGAGCTGTTTTTT.

CDR3 residues: CASSSDRGAGETQYF. CDR3 coding DNA: TGTGCCAGCAGCAGCGACAGGGGGGCGGGAGAGACCCAGTACTTC. The chain is built from TRBV7-9 and TRBJ2-5; 9 bases agree with TRBD1. With V trimmed by 5 bases and J by 4 bases, 8 bases remained unmatched. The CDR3 spans 15 residues. The germline V gene has CDR1 SEHNR and CDR2 FQNEAQ (reference sequence).

This clone was seen a single time. The J gene is TRBJ2-2, the V gene TRBV5-1; D gene ambiguous. There are 14 residues in the CDR3. Per the germline V gene, CDR1 is SGHRS and CDR2 is YFSETQ. V shed 4 bases and J shed 4 bases, with 11 bases lying between them. The CDR3 sequence: CASSGELSTGELFF. CDR3 sequence (DNA): TGCGCCAGCAGCGGAGAGCTTAGCACCGGGGAGCTGTTTTTT.

The V gene is TRBV9, the J gene TRBJ1-6; the D is unclear. The CDR3 totals 14 residues. Germline V lookup: CDR1 SGDLS, CDR2 YYNGEE. Deletions cut 0 bases from V and 5 bases from J, with 6 bases between. This CDR3 reads CASSVVADNSPLHF. In nucleotides, the CDR3 is TGTGCCAGCAGCGTAGTGGCAGATAATTCACCCCTCCACTTT.

The rearrangement links TRBV7-2 to TRBJ2-6; the D gene is possibly TRBD2 (6 bases). The V end was cut by 3 bases, the J end by 4 bases, with 13 bases between. The CDR3 loop spans 16 amino acids. Germline assignment: CDR1 SGHTA and CDR2 FQGNSA. The CDR3 bases are TGTGCCAGCAGCTTCGGGACTGTTACGGGGGCCAACGTCCTGACTTTC. This sequence encodes CASSFGTVTGANVLTF. Complete variable domain (other parts from reference TRBV7-2 and TRBJ2-6): GAGVSQSPSNKVTEKGKDVELRCDPISGHTALYWYRQSLGQGLEFLIYFQGNSAPDKSGLPSDRFSAERTGGSVSTLTIQRTQQEDSAVYLCASSFGTVTGANVLTFGAGSRLTVL.

This clone came up once. The chain has TRBV6-5 and TRBJ2-1; D not certain. V lost 2 bases, J lost 11 bases, and 13 bases lay in between. The CDR3 spans 13 residues. The V gene's germline CDR1 is MNHEY and CDR2 SVGAGI. The CDR3 DNA is TGTGCCAGCAGTTACAGGCCGAATGGGCAGCAGTTCTTC. This encodes CASSYRPNGQQFF.

The J gene is TRBJ2-4, the V gene TRBV12-5, with TRBD1 identical over 10 bases. The CDR3 is 18 amino acids. Germline values: CDR1 LGHNT, CDR2 FRNRAP. V lost 4 bases, J lost 3 bases, and 12 bases stayed unmatched. This CDR3 reads CASGSGTGVELGKNIQYF. DNA of the CDR3: TGTGCTAGTGGTTCAGGGACAGGGGTGGAGTTAGGCAAAAACATTCAGTACTTC.

CDR3 sequence: CASSLAVYEQYF. The CDR3 coding sequence is TGTGCCAGCAGTTTAGCGGTTTACGAGCAGTACTTC. J is TRBJ2-7 and V is TRBV27; D remains unclear. V was pared by 2 bases and J by 4 bases, with 6 bases between. The CDR3 consists of 12 residues. Germline lookup yields CDR1 MNHEY and CDR2 SMNVEV (reference sequence).

Comments on this clone: The same CDR3 is also encoded by other DNA sequences in this sample. The V call is TRBV9, the J call TRBJ2-7; tentatively, D is TRBD1 (6 bases). V lost 3 bases and J 0 bases, leaving 10 bases between the germline ends. Germline V CDR1 and CDR2: SGDLS, YYNGEE. The CDR3 spans 14 residues. Here the CDR3 reads CASSATGSSYEQYF. For the CDR3, the DNA is TGTGCCAGCAGCGCAACAGGGAGCTCCTACGAGCAGTACTTC.

The V gene is TRBV2, the J gene TRBJ1-1; maybe TRBD1 (5 bases). Germline CDR1 SNHLY, CDR2 FYNNEI. V dropped 7 bases and J dropped 0 bases, with 15 bases sitting between them. The CDR3 is made up of 15 amino acids. The chain's CDR3 is CASILVGALNTEAFF. Here the CDR3 DNA reads TGTGCCAGCATCCTGGTTGGGGCCTTGAACACTGAAGCTTTCTTT.

This clone was detected ten times or more. The chain links TRBV15 to TRBJ2-1; D is possibly TRBD1 (5 bases). V lost 0 bases, J lost 7 bases, and 16 bases lay in between. There are 16 residues in the CDR3. Germline CDR1 and CDR2: LNHNV and YYDKDF (reference sequence). Here the CDR3 DNA reads TGTGCCACCAGCAGAGATTGGGGCACCTCTAAGAATGAGCAGTTCTTC. Its translation: CATSRDWGTSKNEQFF.

This clone was found a few times. The chain carries TRBV19 and TRBJ1-2; D remains unclear. The CDR3 runs 14 residues. Trimming took 0 bases from V and 3 from J, leaving 8 bases between them. The germline CDR1 and CDR2 sequences are LNHDA and SQIVND (reference sequence). CDR3 region: CASSIDSGDYGYTF. The CDR3 DNA reads TGTGCCAGTAGTATAGACAGTGGGGACTATGGCTACACCTTC.